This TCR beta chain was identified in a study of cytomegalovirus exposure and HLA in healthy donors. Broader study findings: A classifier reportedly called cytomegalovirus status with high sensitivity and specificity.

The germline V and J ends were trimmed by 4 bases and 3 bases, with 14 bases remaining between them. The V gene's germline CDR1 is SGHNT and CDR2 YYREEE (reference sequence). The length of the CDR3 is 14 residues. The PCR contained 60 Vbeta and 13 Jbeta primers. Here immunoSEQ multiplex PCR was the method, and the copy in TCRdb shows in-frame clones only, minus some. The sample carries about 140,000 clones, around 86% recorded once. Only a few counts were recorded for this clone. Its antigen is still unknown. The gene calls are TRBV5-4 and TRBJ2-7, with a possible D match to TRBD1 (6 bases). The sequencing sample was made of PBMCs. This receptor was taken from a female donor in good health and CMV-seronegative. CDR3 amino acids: CASSLDSRGYEQYF. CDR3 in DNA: TGTGCCAGCAGCCTGGACAGTAGGGGCTACGAGCAGTACTTC. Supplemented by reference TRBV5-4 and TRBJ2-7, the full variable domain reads ETGVTQSPTHLIKTRGQQVTLRCSSQSGHNTVSWYQQALGQGPQFIFQYYREEENGRGNFPPRFSGLQFPNYSSELNVNALELDDSALYLCASSLDSRGYEQYFGPGTRLTVT.